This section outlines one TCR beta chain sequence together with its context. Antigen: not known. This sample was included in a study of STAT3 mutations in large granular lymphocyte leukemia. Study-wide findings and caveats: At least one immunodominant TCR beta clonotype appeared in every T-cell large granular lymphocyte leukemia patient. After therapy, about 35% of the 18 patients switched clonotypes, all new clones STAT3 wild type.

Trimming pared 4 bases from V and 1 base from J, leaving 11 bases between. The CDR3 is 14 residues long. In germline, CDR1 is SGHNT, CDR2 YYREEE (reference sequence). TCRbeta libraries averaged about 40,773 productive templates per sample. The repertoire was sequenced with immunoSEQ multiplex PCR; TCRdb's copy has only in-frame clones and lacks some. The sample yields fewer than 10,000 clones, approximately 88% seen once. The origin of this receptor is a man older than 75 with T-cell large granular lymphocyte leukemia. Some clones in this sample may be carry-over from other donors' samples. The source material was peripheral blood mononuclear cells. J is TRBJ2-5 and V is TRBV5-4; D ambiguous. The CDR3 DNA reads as TGTGCCAGCAGCCGTCGATACCCCCAAGAGACCCAGTACTTC. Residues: CASSRRYPQETQYF. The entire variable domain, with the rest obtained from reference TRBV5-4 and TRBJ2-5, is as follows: ETGVTQSPTHLIKTRGQQVTLRCSSQSGHNTVSWYQQALGQGPQFIFQYYREEENGRGNFPPRFSGLQFPNYSSELNVNALELDDSALYLCASSRRYPQETQYFGPGTRLLVL.